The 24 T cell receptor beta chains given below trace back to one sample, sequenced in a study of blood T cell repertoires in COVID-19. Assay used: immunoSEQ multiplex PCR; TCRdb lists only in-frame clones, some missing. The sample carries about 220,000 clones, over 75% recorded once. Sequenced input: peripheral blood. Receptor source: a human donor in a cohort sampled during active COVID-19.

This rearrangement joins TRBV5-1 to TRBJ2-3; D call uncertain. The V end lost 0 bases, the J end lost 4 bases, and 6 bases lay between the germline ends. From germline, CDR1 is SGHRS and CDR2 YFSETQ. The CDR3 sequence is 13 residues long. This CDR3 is CASSLGVADTQYF. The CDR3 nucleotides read TGCGCCAGCAGCTTGGGAGTCGCAGATACGCAGTATTTT.

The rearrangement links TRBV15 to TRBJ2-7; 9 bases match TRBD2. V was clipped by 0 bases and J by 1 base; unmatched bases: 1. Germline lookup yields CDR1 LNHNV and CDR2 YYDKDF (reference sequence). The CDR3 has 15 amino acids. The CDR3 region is CATSREAGGSYEQYF. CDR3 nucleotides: TGTGCCACCAGCAGAGAAGCGGGAGGATCCTACGAGCAGTACTTC. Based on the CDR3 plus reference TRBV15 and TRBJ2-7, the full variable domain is DAMVIQNPRYQVTQFGKPVTLSCSQTLNHNVMYWYQQKSSQAPKLLFHYYDKDFNNEADTPDNFQSRRPNTSFCFLDIRSPGLGDTAMYLCATSREAGGSYEQYFGPGTRLTVT.

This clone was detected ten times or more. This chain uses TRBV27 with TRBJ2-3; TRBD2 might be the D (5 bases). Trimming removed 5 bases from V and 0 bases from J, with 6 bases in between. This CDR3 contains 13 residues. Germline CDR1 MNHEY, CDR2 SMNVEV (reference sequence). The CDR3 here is CASSPGSTDTQYF. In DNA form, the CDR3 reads TGTGCCAGCAGTCCGGGGAGCACAGATACGCAGTATTTT.

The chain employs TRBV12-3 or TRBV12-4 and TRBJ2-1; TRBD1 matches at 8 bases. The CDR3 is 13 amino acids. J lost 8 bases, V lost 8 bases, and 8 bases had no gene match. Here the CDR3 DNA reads TGTGCCAGCTCAGGACAGGGTAAGGATGAGCAGTTCTTC. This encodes CASSGQGKDEQFF.

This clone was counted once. Here the CDR3 DNA reads TGTGCCAGCAGCGCTATTGGTCGCAATCAGCCCCAGCATTTT. It is translated as CASSAIGRNQPQHF. J is TRBJ1-5 and V is TRBV2; D unclear. Between the trimmed V and J ends, which lost 6 bases and 2 bases, there was a span of 11 bases. Germline loops: CDR1 SNHLY, CDR2 FYNNEI. This CDR3 region has 14 residues. The full variable domain, completed using reference TRBV2 and TRBJ1-5, is EPEVTQTPSHQVTQMGQEVILRCVPISNHLYFYWYRQILGQKVEFLVSFYNNEISEKSEIFDDQFSVERPDGSNFTLKIRSTKLEDSAMYFCASSAIGRNQPQHFGDGTRLSIL.

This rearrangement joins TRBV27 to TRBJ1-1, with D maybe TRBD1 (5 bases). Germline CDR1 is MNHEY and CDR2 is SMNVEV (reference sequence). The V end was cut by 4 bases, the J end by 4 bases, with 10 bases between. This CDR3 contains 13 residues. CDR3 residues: CASSYDRFTEAFF. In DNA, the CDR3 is TGTGCCAGCAGTTATGACAGATTCACTGAAGCTTTCTTT.

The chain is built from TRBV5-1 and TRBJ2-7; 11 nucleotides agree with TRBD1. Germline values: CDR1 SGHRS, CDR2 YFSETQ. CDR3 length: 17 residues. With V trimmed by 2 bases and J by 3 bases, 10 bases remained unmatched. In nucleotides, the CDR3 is TGCGCCAGCAGCTTTGGGGACAGGGGGGGCCCCTTCTACGAGCAGTACTTC. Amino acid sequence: CASSFGDRGGPFYEQYF. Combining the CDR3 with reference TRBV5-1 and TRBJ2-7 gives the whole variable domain KAGVTQTPRYLIKTRGQQVTLSCSPISGHRSVSWYQQTPGQGLQFLFEYFSETQRNKGNFPGRFSGRQFSNSRSEMNVSTLELGDSALYLCASSFGDRGGPFYEQYFGPGTRLTVT.

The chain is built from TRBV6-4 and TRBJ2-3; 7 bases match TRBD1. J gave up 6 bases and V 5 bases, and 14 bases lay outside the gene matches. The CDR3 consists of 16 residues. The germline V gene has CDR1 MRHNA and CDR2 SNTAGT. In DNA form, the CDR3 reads TGTGCCAGCAGTCCCGCCTCGACAGGGTGGGTGGATACGCAGTATTTT. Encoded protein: CASSPASTGWVDTQYF.

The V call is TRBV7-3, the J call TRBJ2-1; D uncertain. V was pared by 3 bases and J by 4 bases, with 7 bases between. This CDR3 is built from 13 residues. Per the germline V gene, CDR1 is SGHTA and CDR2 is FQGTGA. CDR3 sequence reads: CASSFGRYNEQFF. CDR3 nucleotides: TGTGCCAGCAGCTTTGGCAGATACAATGAGCAGTTCTTC.

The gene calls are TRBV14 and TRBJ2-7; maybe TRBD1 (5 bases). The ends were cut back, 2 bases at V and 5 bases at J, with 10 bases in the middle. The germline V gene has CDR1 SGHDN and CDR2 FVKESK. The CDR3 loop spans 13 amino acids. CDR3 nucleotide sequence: TGTGCCAGCAGCCAAAACAGGTTCGACGAGCAGTACTTC. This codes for CASSQNRFDEQYF.

The CDR3 DNA reads as TGTGCCAGCAGTTACTCCGGGGAGGTCGGGGCTTTCTTT. Amino acid sequence: CASSYSGEVGAFF. The V gene is TRBV6-2 or TRBV6-3, the J gene TRBJ1-1; D is unresolved. The CDR3 extends over 13 amino acids. The V and J ends lost 0 bases and 11 bases respectively, with 13 bases between them. From germline, CDR1 is MNHEY and CDR2 SVGEGT.

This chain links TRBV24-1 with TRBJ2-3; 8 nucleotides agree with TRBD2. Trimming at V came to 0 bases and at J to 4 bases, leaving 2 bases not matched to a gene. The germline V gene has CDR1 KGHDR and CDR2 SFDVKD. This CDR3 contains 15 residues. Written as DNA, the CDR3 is TGTGCCACCAGTGATTTGTGGCGGGGGGCAGATACGCAGTATTTT. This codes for CATSDLWRGADTQYF.

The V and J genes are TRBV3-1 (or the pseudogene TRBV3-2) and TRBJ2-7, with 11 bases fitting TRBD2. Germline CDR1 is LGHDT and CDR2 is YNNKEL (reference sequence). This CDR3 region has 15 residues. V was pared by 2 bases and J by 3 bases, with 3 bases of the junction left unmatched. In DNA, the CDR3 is TGTGCCAGCAGCCAAAGGCTAGCGGGAGGCTACGAGCAGTACTTC. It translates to CASSQRLAGGYEQYF.

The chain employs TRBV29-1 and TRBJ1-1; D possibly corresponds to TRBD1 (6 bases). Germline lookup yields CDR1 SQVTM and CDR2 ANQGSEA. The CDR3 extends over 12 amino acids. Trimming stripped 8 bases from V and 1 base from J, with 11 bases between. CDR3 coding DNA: TGCAGCTCCGGGGACAAGAACACTGAAGCTTTCTTT. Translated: CSSGDKNTEAFF.

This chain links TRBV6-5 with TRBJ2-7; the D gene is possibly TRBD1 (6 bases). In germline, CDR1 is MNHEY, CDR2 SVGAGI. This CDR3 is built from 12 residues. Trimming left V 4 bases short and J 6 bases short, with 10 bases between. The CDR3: CASSLQGGEQYF. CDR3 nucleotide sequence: TGTGCCAGCAGTTTACAGGGCGGCGAGCAGTACTTC.

CDR3 bases: TGTGCCAGCAGAGCAGCGGAACCCTACGAGCAGTACTTC. Its protein product is CASRAAEPYEQYF. V and J are TRBV28 and TRBJ2-7, with D perhaps TRBD2 (5 bases). CDR1 and CDR2 from the germline V gene are MDHEN and SYDVKM. Trimming removed 6 bases from V and 2 bases from J, with 11 bases in between. The CDR3 spans 13 residues.

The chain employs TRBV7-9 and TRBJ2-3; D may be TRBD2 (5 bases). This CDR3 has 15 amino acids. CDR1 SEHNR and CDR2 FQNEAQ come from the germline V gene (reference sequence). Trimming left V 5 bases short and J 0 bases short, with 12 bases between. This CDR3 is CASSPRTGSTDTQYF. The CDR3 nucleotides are TGTGCCAGCAGCCCCAGGACGGGGAGCACAGATACGCAGTATTTT.

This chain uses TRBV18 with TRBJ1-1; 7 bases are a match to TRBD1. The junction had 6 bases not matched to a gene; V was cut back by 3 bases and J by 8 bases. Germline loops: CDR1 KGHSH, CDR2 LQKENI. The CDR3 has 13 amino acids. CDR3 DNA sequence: TGTGCCAGCTCACCGGACAGGCGCATCGAAGCTTTCTTT. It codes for CASSPDRRIEAFF.

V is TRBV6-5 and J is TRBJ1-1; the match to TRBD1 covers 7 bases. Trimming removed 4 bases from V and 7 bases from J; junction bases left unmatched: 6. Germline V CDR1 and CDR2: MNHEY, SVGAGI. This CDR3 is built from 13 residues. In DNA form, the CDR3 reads TGTGCCAGCAGTTTTGGGACAGACCTTGAAGCTTTCTTT. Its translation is CASSFGTDLEAFF.

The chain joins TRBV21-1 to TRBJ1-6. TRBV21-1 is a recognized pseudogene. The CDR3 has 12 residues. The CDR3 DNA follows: TGTGCCAGAACCGGGGGGAATTCACCCCTCCACTTT. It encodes CARTGGNSPLHF.

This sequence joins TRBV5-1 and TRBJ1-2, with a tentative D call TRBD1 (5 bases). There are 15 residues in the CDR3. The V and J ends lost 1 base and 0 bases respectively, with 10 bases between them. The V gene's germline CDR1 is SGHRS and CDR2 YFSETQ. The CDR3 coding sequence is TGCGCCAGCAGCTTGTTGACAGACGCTAACTATGGCTACACCTTC. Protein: CASSLLTDANYGYTF.

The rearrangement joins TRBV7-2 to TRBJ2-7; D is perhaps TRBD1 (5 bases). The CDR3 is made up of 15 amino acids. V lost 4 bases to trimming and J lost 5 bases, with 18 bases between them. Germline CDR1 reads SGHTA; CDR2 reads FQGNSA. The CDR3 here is CASSSRKPGLDEQYF. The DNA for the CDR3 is TGTGCCAGCAGCTCCCGTAAACCAGGGTTGGACGAGCAGTACTTC. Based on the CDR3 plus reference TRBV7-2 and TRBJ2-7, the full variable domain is GAGVSQSPSNKVTEKGKDVELRCDPISGHTALYWYRQSLGQGLEFLIYFQGNSAPDKSGLPSDRFSAERTGGSVSTLTIQRTQQEDSAVYLCASSSRKPGLDEQYFGPGTRLTVT.

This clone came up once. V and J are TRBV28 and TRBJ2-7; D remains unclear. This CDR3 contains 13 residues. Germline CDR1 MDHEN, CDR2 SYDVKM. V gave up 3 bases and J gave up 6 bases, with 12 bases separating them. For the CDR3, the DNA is TGTGCCAGCAGTTTGAGTGCGCAGCGCGAGCAGTACTTC. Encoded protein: CASSLSAQREQYF.

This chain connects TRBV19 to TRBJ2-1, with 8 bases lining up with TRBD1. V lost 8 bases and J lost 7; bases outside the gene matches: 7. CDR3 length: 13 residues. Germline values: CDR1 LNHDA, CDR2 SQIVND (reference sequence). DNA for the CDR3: TGTGCCAGTCTTAAACAGGGGGAAAATGAGCAGTTCTTC. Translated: CASLKQGENEQFF. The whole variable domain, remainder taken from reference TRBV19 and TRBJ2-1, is DGGITQSPKYLFRKEGQNVTLSCEQNLNHDAMYWYRQDPGQGLRLIYYSQIVNDFQKGDIAEGYSVSREKKESFPLTVTSAQKNPTAFYLCASLKQGENEQFFGPGTRLTVL.